The 17 T cell receptor beta chains below were found in one sample sequenced in a study of cytomegalovirus exposure and HLA in healthy donors. Amplification used 60 Vbeta primers and 13 Jbeta primers. Some clones are missing from TCRdb's copy, which holds only in-frame ones; the method was immunoSEQ multiplex PCR. The table has approximately 100,000 clones, around 76% seen once. The sequenced sample was PBMCs. The receptors come from a woman aged 45-65 years in good health and CMV-seropositive.

In its sample, this clone was seen a few times. The chain employs TRBV27 and TRBJ1-5; TRBD1 aligns across 11 bases. The CDR3 is 16 residues long. Per germline, CDR1 MNHEY and CDR2 SMNVEV (reference sequence). V was clipped by 3 bases and J by 5 bases; unmatched bases: 6. CDR3 amino acids: CASSFLGTGGDQPQHF. The CDR3 nucleotides read TGTGCCAGCAGTTTCCTCGGGACAGGGGGAGATCAGCCCCAGCATTTT.

In regard to this clone: Other nucleotide sequences in the sample specify the same CDR3. CDR3 sequence (DNA): TGCGCCAGCAGTACGGGGGGCGCGGCTGAAGCTTTCTTT. Encoded protein: CASSTGGAAEAFF. The V gene is TRBV10-1, the J gene TRBJ1-1; tentative D call: TRBD1 (6 bases). Germline V gives CDR1 WNHNN, CDR2 SYGVQD (reference sequence). The CDR3 is 13 residues long. Trimming shortened V by 5 bases and J by 6 bases, and 13 bases separated the two germline ends.

This clone has just a few counts. The V call is TRBV15, the J call TRBJ1-1; tentatively, D is TRBD1 (6 bases). CDR1 and CDR2 from the germline V gene are LNHNV and YYDKDF (reference sequence). V was shortened by 5 bases and J by 1 base, with 14 bases between the two germline ends. The CDR3 covers 15 residues. CDR3: CATSETGHGNTEAFF. The CDR3, as DNA: TGTGCCACCAGCGAGACGGGACACGGGAACACTGAAGCTTTCTTT. Full variable domain (rest looked up from reference TRBV15 and TRBJ1-1): DAMVIQNPRYQVTQFGKPVTLSCSQTLNHNVMYWYQQKSSQAPKLLFHYYDKDFNNEADTPDNFQSRRPNTSFCFLDIRSPGLGDTAMYLCATSETGHGNTEAFFGQGTRLTVV.

The chain couples TRBV9 to TRBJ2-3; D is perhaps TRBD2 (7 bases). CDR1 SGDLS and CDR2 YYNGEE come from the germline V gene. The V end was cut by 4 bases, the J end by 0 bases, with 12 bases between. The CDR3 is 15 amino acids. The CDR3 region has the DNA TGTGCCAGCAGCAGGGGGGGCCTGAGCACAGATACGCAGTATTTT. It encodes CASSRGGLSTDTQYF.

The rearrangement uses TRBV10-1 and TRBJ1-3; no firm D call. The CDR3 spans 14 residues. The V gene's germline CDR1 is WNHNN and CDR2 SYGVQD (reference sequence). Trimming removed 3 bases at V and 3 bases at J, with 9 bases between. As DNA, the CDR3 is TGCGCCAGCAGTGAATCGGGAATTGGAAACACCATATATTTT. Protein sequence: CASSESGIGNTIYF.

With regard to this clone: In the same sample, other DNA sequences code for this CDR3. The chain uses TRBV7-9 and TRBJ1-4; TRBD1 agrees at 8 bases. This CDR3 region has 14 residues. Looked up from germline, CDR1 is SEHNR and CDR2 is FQNEAQ (reference sequence). V lost 5 bases, J lost 5 bases, and 4 bases stayed unmatched. CDR3 residues: CASSLRQGNEKLFF. Written as DNA, the CDR3 is TGTGCCAGCAGCCTTAGACAGGGGAATGAAAAACTGTTTTTT.

The chain has TRBV6-5 and TRBJ2-5; a weak D match, TRBD2 (6 bases). This CDR3 has 13 amino acids. CDR1 is MNHEY and CDR2 is SVGAGI in the germline V gene. V lost 4 bases to trimming and J lost 1 base, with 7 bases between them. CDR3 DNA sequence: TGTGCCAGCAGTTCGGGACTCCAAGAGACCCAGTACTTC. Encoded protein: CASSSGLQETQYF.

This chain joins TRBV5-1 and TRBJ2-3; no definite D call. The CDR3 consists of 16 residues. Trimming left V 2 bases short and J 0 bases short, with 13 bases between. Germline loops: CDR1 SGHRS, CDR2 YFSETQ. CDR3 protein: CASSFLALSSTDTQYF. The CDR3 DNA reads TGCGCCAGCAGCTTCTTGGCACTATCTAGCACAGATACGCAGTATTTT. The whole variable domain, remainder taken from reference TRBV5-1 and TRBJ2-3, is KAGVTQTPRYLIKTRGQQVTLSCSPISGHRSVSWYQQTPGQGLQFLFEYFSETQRNKGNFPGRFSGRQFSNSRSEMNVSTLELGDSALYLCASSFLALSSTDTQYFGPGTRLTVL.

The J gene is TRBJ1-2, the V gene TRBV11-2, with D perhaps matching TRBD1 (6 bases). V gave up 3 bases and J gave up 6 bases, with 14 bases separating them. The CDR3 loop spans 14 amino acids. Germline V gene data show CDR1 as SGHAT and CDR2 as FQNNGV. Written as DNA, the CDR3 is TGTGCCAGCAGCTTTGGAGGATCAGGGGATGGCTACACCTTC. Amino acid sequence: CASSFGGSGDGYTF. Combining the CDR3 with reference TRBV11-2 and TRBJ1-2 gives the whole variable domain EAGVAQSPRYKIIEKRQSVAFWCNPISGHATLYWYQQILGQGPKLLIQFQNNGVVDDSQLPKDRFSAERLKGVDSTLKIQPAKLEDSAVYLCASSFGGSGDGYTFGSGTRLTVV.

This clone was seen a few times. The rearrangement links TRBV7-9 to TRBJ2-7, with 10 nucleotides matching TRBD2. V shed 3 bases, J shed 0 bases, and the junction held 5 bases outside the gene matches. Per the germline V gene, CDR1 is SEHNR and CDR2 is FQNEAQ (reference sequence). The CDR3 extends over 16 amino acids. CDR3 coding DNA: TGTGCCAGCAGCTTTAGCGGGAGGTCCAGCTCCTACGAGCAGTACTTC. Its protein product is CASSFSGRSSSYEQYF.

The chain is built from TRBV19 and TRBJ2-3; TRBD2 matches at 12 bases. Germline V gene data show CDR1 as LNHDA and CDR2 as SQIVND (reference sequence). The CDR3 is made up of 19 amino acids. The trim removed 4 bases at V and 2 bases at J, leaving 13 bases unmatched. CDR3 nucleotides: TGTGCCAGTAGTAAGTGGCTAGCGGGAGGGCAGAGGGTCACAGATACGCAGTATTTT. Translating it yields CASSKWLAGGQRVTDTQYF.

Remarks on this clone: At one end, the junction sequence differs from germline, possibly due to a read error. V usage is TRBV7-9 and J usage is TRBJ1-2; D is perhaps TRBD1 (6 bases). The CDR3 spans 14 residues. Per germline, CDR1 SEHNR and CDR2 FQNEAQ (reference sequence). The CDR3 DNA reads as TGTTCCAGCAGCTTATCGGGAGGGGGGGATGGCTACACCTTC. Its translation is CSSSLSGGGDGYTF.

This rearrangement joins TRBV7-2 to TRBJ1-5, with TRBD1 matching over 7 bases. CDR1 is SGHTA and CDR2 is FQGNSA in the germline V gene. The CDR3 length is 15 residues. Trimming at V came to 5 bases and at J to 12 bases, leaving 16 bases not matched to a gene. The CDR3 sequence is CASSPSSDRALYQHF. CDR3 DNA: TGTGCCAGCAGCCCCTCGTCCGACAGGGCCTTATACCAGCATTTT.

V usage is TRBV12-5 and J usage is TRBJ2-1; D is undetermined. Trimming cost V 6 bases and J 12 bases, with 18 bases left between them. Looked up from germline, CDR1 is LGHNT and CDR2 is FRNRAP. The CDR3 loop spans 13 amino acids. The CDR3 protein is CASGNSERLGQFF. CDR3 DNA: TGTGCTAGTGGCAACTCCGAGAGGCTGGGGCAGTTCTTC. Together with reference TRBV12-5 and TRBJ2-1, the CDR3 gives the full variable domain: DARVTQTPRHKVTEMGQEVTMRCQPILGHNTVFWYRQTMMQGLELLAYFRNRAPLDDSGMPKDRFSAEMPDATLATLKIQPSEPRDSAVYFCASGNSERLGQFFGPGTRLTVL.

V and J are TRBV6-1 and TRBJ2-7; D is unresolved. V lost 1 base and J lost 3, with 10 bases in between. The germline V gene has CDR1 MNHNS and CDR2 SASEGT. CDR3 length: 14 amino acids. The CDR3 DNA sequence: TGTGCCAGCAGTGAAGTGGCGGATTACTACGAGCAGTACTTC. Translating it yields CASSEVADYYEQYF.

CDR3 residues: CASTPYLGGSQPQHF. The DNA of the CDR3 is TGTGCCAGCACCCCTTACCTGGGTGGGAGTCAGCCCCAGCATTTT. This chain connects TRBV6-5 to TRBJ1-5; D not certain. Germline CDR1 reads MNHEY; CDR2 reads SVGAGI. Deletions cut 7 bases from V and 6 bases from J, with 19 bases between. This CDR3 has 15 amino acids.

The chain combines TRBV10-3 with TRBJ1-3, with D uncertain. V was pared by 2 bases and J by 2 bases, with 13 bases between. CDR3 length equals 16 residues. CDR1 and CDR2 from the germline V gene are ENHRY and SYGVKD. This chain's CDR3 is CAISETQKGAGNTIYF. CDR3 nucleotides: TGTGCCATCAGTGAGACCCAGAAAGGAGCTGGAAACACCATATATTTT.